This TCR beta chain was sequenced for a study of beta chain features in type 1 diabetes listed by TCRdb under 2018. Study-wide context: No differences in mean age, gender distribution, total cell number or subset yield were found between patients and healthy donors. A total of around 110,000,000 sorted cells were examined across all samples, and RNA yield correlated strongly with the number of cells per subset. In the study, TCRB repertoires of sorted circulating CD4+ T cell subsets from recently diagnosed type 1 diabetes patients were compared with those of matched healthy donors. Whereas all 30 or so donors provided naive and central memory subsets, regulatory and stem cell-like memory subsets were isolated from just 8 patients and roughly 8 healthy donors. Study-wide findings and limitations: Shorter templates might be favored by PCR, yet because patient and control samples were amplified and corrected together, any such skew would affect both groups equally. Because small numbers of individuals were included in the HLA sub-analyses, any influence of HLA type on TCRB rearrangement was left unresolved. In all four CD4+ subsets, TCRB CDR3 length was moderately but significantly shorter in type 1 diabetes patients. The naive, central memory and regulatory TCRB repertoires appeared to resemble one another more closely among patients than among healthy donors. At VDJ recombination sites, type 1 diabetes patients had fewer insertions and more deleted nucleotides, which implies abnormalities in thymic rearrangement. Because cDNA rather than genomic DNA was sequenced, highly expressing activated cells could have been over-represented, although no difference in activation and CD3 levels was found between groups.

This clone has just a few counts. It has no known antigen specificity. Base qualities were left out, and no much larger clone turns up one base away. The entire amount of isolated RNA was reverse transcribed using the High Capacity cDNA Reverse Transcription Kit, so the sequenced TCRB transcripts were expressed ones. Deep immunoSEQ sequencing was applied to naive, central memory and regulatory T cell samples, giving an average of roughly 3.5 million total reads per sample. Sorted cells were lysed in RLT buffer, and RNA was extracted using DNase-treated RNeasy Micro or Mini kits according to cell number. Each cell subset was processed on its own to prevent cross-contamination, while patient and healthy donor samples were processed together. The immunoSEQ multiplex PCR was used to amplify TCRB sequences from cDNA, yielding 87-bp fragments that span the CDR3 region. Sequencing of the amplicons was done on the Illumina HiSeq platform. For the original study's pipeline: PCR bias was computationally corrected using synthetic template baselines, reads within Hamming distance 2 were collapsed, and singletons that could not be merged were discarded. Reads were aligned to IMGT to assign V, D and J genes, CDR3 length, and insertions or deletions at six rearrangement sites. Clonotype counts were normalized to sorted cell number within each subset before computing true diversity and Gini coefficients with the tcR R package. The overlap coefficient, calculated on TCRB nucleotide sequences, was used to measure repertoire sharing. As a proxy for the pre-selection repertoire, out-of-frame TCRB sequences from naive cells were analyzed. TCRdb provides this immuneACCESS table in a form limited to in-frame rearrangements. Some clones are lacking; in checked studies, under half of them reflect an unresolved V gene, and why the rest are absent is not known. V, J and clone size derive from that table, while D and trimming were established from the DNA sequence. Within this sample are 620,000 or so clones, with around 16% of them counted one time only. The top ten clones comprise roughly 0.098% of the sample.

From each donor, a single peripheral blood sample of about 110 mL on average was drawn into heparinised tubes. Naive, central memory, regulatory and stem cell-like memory CD4+ T cells were sorted on a BD FACSAria II using a panel including CD45RO, CCR7, CD25, CD127, CD95 and CD27. All sorted populations exceeded 95% purity. PBMCs were separated immediately by Lymphoprep density gradient centrifugation and were stained directly, without being cultured. Samples were stained and sorted in pairs, with one healthy donor and one patient per experiment, so that batch effects were minimized. From the cysteine up to the phenylalanine, the CDR3 has a length of 13 residues. Only the CDR3 part of the read is kept: 39 bases, read in frame from the first base. CDR1 and CDR2, per the germline V gene, are SGHAT and FQNNGV. V and J lose 0 bases and 7 bases, and a span of 9 bases separates them.

The sequence came from a man younger than 35 in good health. Material for sequencing was naive CD4+ T cells from blood. Explained via the paper, the cell subset or site label denotes: true naive CD4+ T cells. The chain is assembled from TRBV11-2 and TRBJ1-2; the D segment could be TRBD1, given 6 matching bases. The DNA sequence is TGTGCCAGCAGCTTAGACAGGGGAGGTGGCTACACCTTC. This yields the protein CASSLDRGGGYTF.